This T cell receptor (beta chain) was sequenced for a study of T-cell memory formation after mild COVID-19. The CDR3 spans 13 residues. Germline V CDR1 and CDR2: SNHLY, FYNNEI. Trimming pared 7 bases from V and 1 base from J, leaving 10 bases between. In regard to this clonotype: The target antigen is unknown.

Amplification by 5'RACE using constant-segment primers produced TCR alpha and TCR beta cDNA libraries that carried sample barcodes and UMIs. TCRdb processed the 5' RACE reads anew with MiXCR; each CDR3 protein has one entry. The table shows hundreds of thousands of distinct CDR3 sequences, with 20% to 30% occurring only once. Findings and limits, study-wide: CD4+ clones that contracted lay mainly in CM and EM; CD8+ ones lay in EMRA.

The TCR comes from an adult woman who had mild COVID-19 (a few samples of this study predate the infection). Cell type and time point are not known. The specimen sequenced was PBMCs or a T cell subset sorted from them (not recorded which). This sequence joins TRBV2 and TRBJ1-1; D gene unclear. This CDR3 reads CASMSQPNTEAFF. DNA for the CDR3: TGTGCCAGCATGAGCCAGCCGAACACTGAAGCTTTCTTT.